This T cell receptor (beta chain) was sequenced in a study of T cell responses to AZD1222 COVID-19 vaccine. Notes on the study in general: Along spike, vaccine-associated CD4 TCRs were found throughout, with dominance at 160-218 and 743-854. The donor group comprised mostly white British people and more females; the analysis possibly underestimated clonal diversity.

On this clone: Its antigen remains unidentified.

Sequencing used immunoSEQ multiplex PCR; TCRdb keeps in-frame clones, though not all of them. The sample records about 130,000 clones, around nine tenths being singletons. CDR1 is DFQATT, CDR2 SNEGSKA, per germline (reference sequence). This CDR3 is built from 9 residues. Trimming took off 6 bases at V and 9 bases at J, with 8 bases between the two ends. This receptor was obtained from an adult who received the AZD1222 COVID-19 vaccine. The gene calls are TRBV20-1 and TRBJ1-2; no clear D. The sequences come from peripheral blood, collected 28 days after the second AZD1222 dose. CDR3 protein: CSAAGSYTF. The DNA of the CDR3 is TGCAGTGCCGCAGGCAGCTACACCTTC.